This is a list of T cell receptor beta chains from one sample in a study of regulatory T cells in long-lasting Graves disease. From the multiplex PCR reads, TCRdb called clonotypes with MiXCR, one entry per CDR3 protein. The sample lists more than 350,000 distinct CDR3 sequences; 14% to 15% were seen once. These data were also filed under a second study, of T cells in Graves' hyperthyroidism and ophthalmopathy.

The material was peripheral blood mononuclear cells (PBMCs), obtained at new diagnosis, from a patient treated with antithyroid drugs. The receptors were sampled from a woman aged 25 to 39 with Graves disease. CDR3s include the opening cysteine and the closing phenylalanine or tryptophan.

j_gene,v_gene,CDR3aa
TRBJ2-6,TRBV30,CAWSRGAGANVLTF
TRBJ2-7,TRBV19,CASKEGGSYEQCF
TRBJ1-2,TRBV30,CAWSGRHALLLGLGYTF
TRBJ1-4,TRBV18,CASSSPGTGREKLFF
TRBJ1-4,TRBV5-6,CASSLELSHGEKLFF
TRBJ1-3,TRBV12-3/TRBV12-4,CASTTNAGNTIYF
TRBJ2-7,TRBV6-2/TRBV6-3,CASSYSTAGGLSYEQYF
TRBJ1-4,TRBV7-7,CASSLTGATNEKLFF
TRBJ2-7,TRBV6-2/TRBV6-3,CASSERPGGGGYEQYF
TRBJ1-4,TRBV18,CASSPSSPGQGEKLFF
TRBJ1-1,TRBV6-1,CASRPFLWTQITEAFF
TRBJ1-1,TRBV18,CASSRFARGRDGTEAFF
TRBJ1-2,TRBV2,CASSEGGRSGNYGYTF
TRBJ2-7,TRBV11-3,CASSFGTSGSGEQYF
TRBJ1-1,TRBV7-2,CASSLVVRNTEAFF
TRBJ1-2,TRBV5-8,CASSFIPDYGYTF
TRBJ2-1,TRBV6-1,CASTLLGQGYVEQFF
TRBJ2-1,TRBV3-1,CASSQDLGLSSSSYNEQFF
TRBJ2-7,TRBV5-1,CASSLASGNPYEQYF
TRBJ2-7,TRBV28,CASSFGGSFTYEQYF
TRBJ1-6,TRBV19,CASSPRTGGELKPLHF
TRBJ1-5,TRBV7-9,CASSTPTGEPQHF
TRBJ1-1,TRBV9,CASSRLQVGDTEAFF
TRBJ1-1,TRBV11-2,CASSLESRREAFF
TRBJ2-3,TRBV12-3/TRBV12-4,CASIASRARADTQYF
TRBJ1-3,TRBV3-1,CASSQVHNSGNTIYF
TRBJ2-2,TRBV2,CASSGRQGPTGELFF
TRBJ1-2,TRBV7-2,CASRLQGSPGLLYGYTF
TRBJ2-1,TRBV11-1,CASTITRVSYNEQFF
TRBJ1-2,TRBV29-1,CSVEGRTGGNGYTF
TRBJ1-1,TRBV7-9,CASSLGQRDTEAFF
TRBJ2-1,TRBV3-1,CASSQGLEANEQFF
TRBJ2-3,TRBV24-1,CATSGVSDTDTQYF
TRBJ2-1,TRBV2,CASSEALDSSYNEQFF
TRBJ2-1,TRBV6-2/TRBV6-3,CASSYGTGPYEQFF
TRBJ2-3,TRBV29-1,CSVDLARTDTQYF
TRBJ1-5,TRBV19,CASSIEGRMVNQPQHF
TRBJ2-7,TRBV4-1,CTSSLGNEQYF
TRBJ1-1,TRBV5-4,CASSRGGEAGNTEAFF
TRBJ1-3,TRBV20-1,CSARSGGSGNTIYF
TRBJ2-7,TRBV7-6,CASSPGLESPEQYF
TRBJ1-6,TRBV5-1,CASSYGQNNSPLHF
TRBJ1-2,TRBV28,CASSFATGGGGYTF
TRBJ2-1,TRBV5-6,CASSFTGQGTFEQFF
TRBJ2-1,TRBV12-3/TRBV12-4,CASSPSQGLAGNEQFF